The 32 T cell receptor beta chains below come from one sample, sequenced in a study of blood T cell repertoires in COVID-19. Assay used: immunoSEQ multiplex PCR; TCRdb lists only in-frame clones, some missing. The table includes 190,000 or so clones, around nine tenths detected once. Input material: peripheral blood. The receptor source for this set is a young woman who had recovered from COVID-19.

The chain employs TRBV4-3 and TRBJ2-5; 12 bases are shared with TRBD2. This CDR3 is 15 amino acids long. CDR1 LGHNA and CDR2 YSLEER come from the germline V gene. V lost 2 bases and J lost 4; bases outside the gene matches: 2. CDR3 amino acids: CASSQLAGGRETQYF. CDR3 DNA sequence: TGCGCCAGCAGCCAACTAGCGGGGGGGAGAGAGACCCAGTACTTC.

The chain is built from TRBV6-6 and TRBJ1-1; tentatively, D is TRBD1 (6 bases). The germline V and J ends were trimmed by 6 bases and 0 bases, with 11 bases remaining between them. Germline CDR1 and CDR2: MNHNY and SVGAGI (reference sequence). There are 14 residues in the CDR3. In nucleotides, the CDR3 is TGTGCCAGCAGGACGGGACACCTGAACACTGAAGCTTTCTTT. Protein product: CASRTGHLNTEAFF.

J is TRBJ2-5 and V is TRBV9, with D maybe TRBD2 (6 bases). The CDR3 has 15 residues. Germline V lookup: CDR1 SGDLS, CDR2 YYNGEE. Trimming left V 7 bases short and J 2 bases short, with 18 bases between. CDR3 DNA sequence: TGTGCCAGCGGAGCCTACCCGGGGGTTCAAGAGACCCAGTACTTC. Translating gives CASGAYPGVQETQYF.

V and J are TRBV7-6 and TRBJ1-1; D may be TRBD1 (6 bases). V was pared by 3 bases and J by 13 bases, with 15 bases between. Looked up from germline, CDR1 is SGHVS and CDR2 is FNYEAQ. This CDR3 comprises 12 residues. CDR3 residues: CASSFLRGQNFF. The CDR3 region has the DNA TGTGCCAGCAGCTTCCTCAGGGGTCAGAATTTCTTT.

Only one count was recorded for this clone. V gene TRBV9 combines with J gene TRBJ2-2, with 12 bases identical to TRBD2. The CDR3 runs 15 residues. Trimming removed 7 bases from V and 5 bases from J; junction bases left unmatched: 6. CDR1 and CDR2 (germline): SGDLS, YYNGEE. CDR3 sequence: CASGLAGGQTGELFF. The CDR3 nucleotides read TGTGCCAGCGGGCTAGCGGGGGGGCAAACCGGGGAGCTGTTTTTT.

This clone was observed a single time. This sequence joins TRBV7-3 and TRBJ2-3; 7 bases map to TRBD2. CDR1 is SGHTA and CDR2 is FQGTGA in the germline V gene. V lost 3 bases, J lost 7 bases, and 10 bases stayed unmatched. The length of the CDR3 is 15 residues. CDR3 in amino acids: CASSFAGDRGNTQYF. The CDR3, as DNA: TGTGCCAGCAGCTTCGCGGGGGACCGGGGGAATACGCAGTATTTT.

The CDR3 protein is CASTPGLRGSGANVLTF. The DNA for the CDR3 is TGTGCCAGCACCCCCGGGCTTAGGGGCTCTGGGGCCAACGTCCTGACTTTC. The chain employs TRBV9 and TRBJ2-6, with D tentatively TRBD1 (5 bases). Between the trimmed V and J ends, which lost 6 bases and 0 bases, there was a span of 16 bases. The CDR3 has 17 amino acids. Germline V gene sequence: CDR1 SGDLS, CDR2 YYNGEE.

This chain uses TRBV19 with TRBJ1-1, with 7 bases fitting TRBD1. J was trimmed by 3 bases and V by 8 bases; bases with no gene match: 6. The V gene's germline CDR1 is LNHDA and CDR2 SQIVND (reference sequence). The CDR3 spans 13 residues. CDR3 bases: TGTGCCAGTGAGGACAGGTCCTACACTGAAGCTTTCTTT. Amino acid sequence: CASEDRSYTEAFF.

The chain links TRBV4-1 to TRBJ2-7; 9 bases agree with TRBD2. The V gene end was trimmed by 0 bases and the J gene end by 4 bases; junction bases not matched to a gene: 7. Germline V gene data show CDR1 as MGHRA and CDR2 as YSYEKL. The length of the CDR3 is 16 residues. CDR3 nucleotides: TGCGCCAGCAGCCAAGATGAGCCTAGCGGGGTGTACGAGCAGTACGTC. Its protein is CASSQDEPSGVYEQYV.

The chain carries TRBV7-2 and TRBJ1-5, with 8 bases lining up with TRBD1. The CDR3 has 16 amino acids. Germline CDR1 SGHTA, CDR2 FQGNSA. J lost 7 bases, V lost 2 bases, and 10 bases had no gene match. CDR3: CASSLYLTGDWQPQHF. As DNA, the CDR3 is TGTGCCAGCAGCTTATATCTGACAGGGGACTGGCAGCCCCAGCATTTT.

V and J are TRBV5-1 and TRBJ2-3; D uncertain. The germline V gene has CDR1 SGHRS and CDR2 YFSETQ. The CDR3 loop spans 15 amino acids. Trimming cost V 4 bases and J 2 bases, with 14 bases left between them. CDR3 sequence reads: CASSRSTYDTDTQYF. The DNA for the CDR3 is TGCGCCAGCAGCCGTTCTACCTATGACACAGATACGCAGTATTTT.

CDR3 coding DNA: TGTGCCACCAGTGATGCCGGGACTAGCAGGACCGGGGAGCTGTTTTTT. Translation: CATSDAGTSRTGELFF. This chain links TRBV24-1 with TRBJ2-2; the match to TRBD2 covers 9 bases. Per the germline V gene, CDR1 is KGHDR and CDR2 is SFDVKD. The trim removed 3 bases at V and 5 bases at J, leaving 6 bases unmatched. The CDR3 consists of 16 residues.

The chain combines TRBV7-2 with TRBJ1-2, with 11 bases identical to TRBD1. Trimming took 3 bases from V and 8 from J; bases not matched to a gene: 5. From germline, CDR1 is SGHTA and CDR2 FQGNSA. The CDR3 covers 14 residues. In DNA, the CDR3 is TGTGCCAGCAGCTTGGGACAGGGGGTAGGGGGCTACACCTTC. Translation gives CASSLGQGVGGYTF.

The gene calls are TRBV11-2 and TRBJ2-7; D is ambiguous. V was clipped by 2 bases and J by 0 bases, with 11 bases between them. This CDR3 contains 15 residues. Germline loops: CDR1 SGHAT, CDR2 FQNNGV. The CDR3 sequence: CASSLHFFPSYEQYF. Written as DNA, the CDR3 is TGTGCCAGCAGCTTACATTTTTTCCCCTCCTACGAGCAGTACTTC.

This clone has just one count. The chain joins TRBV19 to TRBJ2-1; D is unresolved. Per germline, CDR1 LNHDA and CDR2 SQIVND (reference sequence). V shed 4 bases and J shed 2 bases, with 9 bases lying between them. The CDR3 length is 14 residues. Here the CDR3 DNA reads TGTGCCAGTAGTAGGCAGGCCACCTACAATGAGCAGTTCTTC. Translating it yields CASSRQATYNEQFF.

The CDR3 loop reads CASSLRFNEKLFF. CDR3 DNA sequence: TGTGCCAGCAGTCTACGTTTTAATGAAAAACTGTTTTTT. The V call is TRBV25-1, the J call TRBJ1-4; D is unclear. CDR3 size: 13 residues. CDR1 MGHDK and CDR2 SYGVNS come from the germline V gene. The V gene lost 5 bases and the J gene lost 4 bases, with 8 bases spanning the gap.

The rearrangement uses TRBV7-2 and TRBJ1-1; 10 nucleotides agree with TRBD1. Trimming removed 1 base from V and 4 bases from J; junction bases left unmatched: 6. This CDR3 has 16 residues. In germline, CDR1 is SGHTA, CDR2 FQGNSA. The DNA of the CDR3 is TGTGCCAGCAGCTTAGTCGGACAGGGGGTAGGCACTGAAGCTTTCTTT. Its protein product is CASSLVGQGVGTEAFF.

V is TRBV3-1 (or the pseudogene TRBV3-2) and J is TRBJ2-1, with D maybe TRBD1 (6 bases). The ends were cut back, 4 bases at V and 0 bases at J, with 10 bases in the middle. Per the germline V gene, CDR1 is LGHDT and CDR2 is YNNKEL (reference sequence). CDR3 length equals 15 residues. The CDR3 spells CASSRGQSSYNEQFF. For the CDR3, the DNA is TGTGCCAGCAGCCGAGGACAGAGCTCCTACAATGAGCAGTTCTTC.

CDR3 loop: CASSLVGSSMTRDEQFF. CDR3 DNA sequence: TGTGCCAGCAGCTTAGTTGGTAGCTCAATGACGAGGGATGAGCAGTTCTTC. The genes are TRBV7-9 and TRBJ2-1; D may be TRBD2 (5 bases). Germline V gene data show CDR1 as SEHNR and CDR2 as FQNEAQ (reference sequence). Trimming took off 1 base at V and 8 bases at J, with 21 bases between the two ends. The CDR3 contains 17 residues.

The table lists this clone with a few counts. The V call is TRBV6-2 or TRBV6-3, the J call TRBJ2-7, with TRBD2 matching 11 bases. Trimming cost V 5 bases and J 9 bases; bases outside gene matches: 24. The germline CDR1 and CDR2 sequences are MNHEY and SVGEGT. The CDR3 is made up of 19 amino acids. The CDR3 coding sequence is TGTGCCAGCAGTACCGATCGCCAGACTAGCGGGGTGCCTAATAGGGGGCAGTACGTC. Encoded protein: CASSTDRQTSGVPNRGQYV.

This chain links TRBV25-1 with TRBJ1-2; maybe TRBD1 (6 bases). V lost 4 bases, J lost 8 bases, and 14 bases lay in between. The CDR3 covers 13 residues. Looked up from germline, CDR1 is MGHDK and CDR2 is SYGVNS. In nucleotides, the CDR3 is TGTGCCAGCAGTGCGAGACAGGAAGGAGGCTACACCTTC. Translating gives CASSARQEGGYTF.

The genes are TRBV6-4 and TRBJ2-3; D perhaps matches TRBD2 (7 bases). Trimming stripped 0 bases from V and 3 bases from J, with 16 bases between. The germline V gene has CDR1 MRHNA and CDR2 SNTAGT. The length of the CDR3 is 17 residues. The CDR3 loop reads CASSDSTRGTNTDTQYF. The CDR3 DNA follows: TGTGCCAGCAGTGACTCGACGAGGGGGACTAATACAGATACGCAGTATTTT.

The DNA of the CDR3 is TGTGCCAGCAGCCCGAGACTAGCGGGTACCGGAAGCTCCTACAATGAGCAGTTCTTC. Protein: CASSPRLAGTGSSYNEQFF. This rearrangement joins TRBV7-3 to TRBJ2-1, with TRBD2 matching over 10 bases. Germline values: CDR1 SGHTA, CDR2 FQGTGA. The CDR3 has 19 amino acids. V trimming: 5 bases; J trimming: 0 bases; junction bases outside the gene matches: 13.

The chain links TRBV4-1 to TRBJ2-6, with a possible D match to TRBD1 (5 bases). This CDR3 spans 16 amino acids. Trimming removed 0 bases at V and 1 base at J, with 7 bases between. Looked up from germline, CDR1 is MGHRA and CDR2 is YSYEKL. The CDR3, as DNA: TGCGCCAGCAGCCAAGATACAGGATCTGGGGCCAACGTCCTGACTTTC. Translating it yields CASSQDTGSGANVLTF.

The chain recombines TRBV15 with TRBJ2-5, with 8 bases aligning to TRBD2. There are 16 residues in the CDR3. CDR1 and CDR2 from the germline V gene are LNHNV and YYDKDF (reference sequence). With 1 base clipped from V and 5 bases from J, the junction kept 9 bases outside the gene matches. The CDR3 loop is CATSRVPGGPFETQYF. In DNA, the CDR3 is TGTGCCACCAGCAGAGTTCCGGGAGGGCCGTTCGAGACCCAGTACTTC.

The CDR3 loop reads CASSLSGRAGEQFF. The CDR3 region has the DNA TGTGCCAGCAGCTTATCCGGGAGGGCCGGTGAGCAGTTCTTC. The rearrangement links TRBV7-9 to TRBJ2-1; 8 bases are a match to TRBD2. The CDR3 length is 14 residues. J was trimmed by 9 bases and V by 2 bases; bases with no gene match: 6. Germline CDR1 is SEHNR and CDR2 is FQNEAQ (reference sequence).

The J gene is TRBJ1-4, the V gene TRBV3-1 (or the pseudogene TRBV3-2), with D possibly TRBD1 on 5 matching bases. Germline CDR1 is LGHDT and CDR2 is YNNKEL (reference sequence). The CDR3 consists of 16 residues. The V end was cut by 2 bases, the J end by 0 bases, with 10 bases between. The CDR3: CASSQNFRATNEKLFF. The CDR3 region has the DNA TGTGCCAGCAGCCAAAACTTCAGGGCAACTAATGAAAAACTGTTTTTT.

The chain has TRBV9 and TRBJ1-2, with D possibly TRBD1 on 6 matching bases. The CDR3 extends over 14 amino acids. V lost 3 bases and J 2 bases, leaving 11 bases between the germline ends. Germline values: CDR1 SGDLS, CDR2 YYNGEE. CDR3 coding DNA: TGTGCCAGCAGCGCGGGACAAGCCAACTATGGCTACACCTTC. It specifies CASSAGQANYGYTF.

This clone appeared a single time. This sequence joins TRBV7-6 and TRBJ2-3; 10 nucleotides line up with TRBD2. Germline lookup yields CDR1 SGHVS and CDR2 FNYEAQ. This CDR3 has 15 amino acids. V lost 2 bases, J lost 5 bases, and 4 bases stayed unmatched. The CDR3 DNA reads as TGTGCCAGCAGCTTATCTAGCGGGGGAGGAGATACGCAGTATTTT. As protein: CASSLSSGGGDTQYF.

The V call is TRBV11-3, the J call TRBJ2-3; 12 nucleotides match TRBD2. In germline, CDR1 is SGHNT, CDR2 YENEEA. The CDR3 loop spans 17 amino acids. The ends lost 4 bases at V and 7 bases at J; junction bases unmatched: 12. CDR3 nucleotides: TGTGCCAGCAGCTCTCTAGCGGGAGGGCCCACAAGGTATACGCAGTATTTT. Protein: CASSSLAGGPTRYTQYF.

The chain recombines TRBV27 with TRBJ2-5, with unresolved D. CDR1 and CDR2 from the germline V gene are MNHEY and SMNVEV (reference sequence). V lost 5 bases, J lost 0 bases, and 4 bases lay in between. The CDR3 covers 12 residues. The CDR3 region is CASSLDQETQYF. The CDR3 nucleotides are TGTGCCAGCAGTCTCGACCAAGAGACCCAGTACTTC.

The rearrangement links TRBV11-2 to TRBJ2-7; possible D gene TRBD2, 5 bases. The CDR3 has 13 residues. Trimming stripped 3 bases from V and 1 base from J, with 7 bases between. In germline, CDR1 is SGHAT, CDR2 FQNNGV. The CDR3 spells CASSFEGSYEQYF. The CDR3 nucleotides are TGTGCCAGCAGCTTCGAGGGATCCTACGAGCAGTACTTC.